These T cell receptor beta chains were read from a single sample in a study of T cell responses to AZD1222 COVID-19 vaccine. Profiled with immunoSEQ multiplex PCR; TCRdb holds only in-frame clones, not every one. The top ten clones hold over 20% of a sample with tens of thousands of clones, around four fifths of them seen once. This specimen was peripheral blood, taken on day 0 of AZD1222 vaccination. Every receptor here comes from an adult in good health. Both conserved end residues are part of each CDR3. D genes are given only for firm matches. The size of a clone is reported for some rows only, either as once, few or many, or as a class for expanded clones.

cdr3_aa,cdr3_nt,clone_size,d_call,v_call,j_call
CASIRTSGSSSYNEQFF,TGTGCCAGCATCAGGACTAGCGGGTCAAGCTCCTACAATGAGCAGTTCTTC,-,TRBD2,TRBV7-6,TRBJ2-1
CASSFRTSYEQYF,TGTGCCAGCAGCTTCCGGACTTCCTACGAGCAGTACTTC,-,-,TRBV7-8,TRBJ2-7
CASSQEGGQVNEKLFF,TGCGCCAGCAGCCAAGAGGGGGGACAGGTTAATGAAAAACTGTTTTTT,-,TRBD1,TRBV4-1,TRBJ1-4
CASSKQGGPSYEQYF,TGTGCCAGCAGCAAACAGGGGGGGCCCTCCTACGAGCAGTACTTC,-,-,TRBV7-8,TRBJ2-7
CASSSSGRVAQYF,TGTGCCAGCAGCTCTAGCGGGAGGGTAGCGCAGTACTTC,few,TRBD2,TRBV6-6,TRBJ2-7
CASSNRGVNTGELFF,TGTGCCAGCAGTAATCGGGGGGTGAACACCGGGGAGCTGTTTTTT,-,TRBD2,TRBV6-5,TRBJ2-2
CASSLVHIGSSGNTIYF,TGTGCCAGCAGCTTAGTCCACATCGGGAGCTCTGGAAACACCATATATTTT,-,-,TRBV7-8,TRBJ1-3
CASSTEGAYGYTF,TGTGCCAGCAGTACAGAGGGGGCCTATGGCTACACCTTC,few,TRBD1,TRBV12-3/TRBV12-4,TRBJ1-2
CASSQSGGQGTDTQYF,TGCGCCAGCAGTCAATCGGGAGGACAGGGCACAGATACGCAGTATTTT,-,-,TRBV23-1,TRBJ2-3
CASSLTTGGNEQYF,TGCGCCAGCAGCTTAACGACGGGAGGGAACGAGCAGTACTTC,-,TRBD2,TRBV5-1,TRBJ2-7
CASSQDGSGNTIYF,TGTGCCAGCAGCCAAGATGGATCTGGAAACACCATATATTTT,-,-,TRBV4-2,TRBJ1-3
CASSRGTYEQYF,TGTGCCAGCAGCCGGGGGACCTACGAGCAGTACTTC,few,-,TRBV7-9,TRBJ2-7
CASSSTTGTGGYEQYF,TGTGCCAGCAGTTCCACCACCGGGACAGGGGGTTACGAGCAGTACTTC,-,TRBD1,TRBV6-5,TRBJ2-7
CASSQTSRVGEQFF,TGTGCCAGCAGCCAAACATCCAGGGTCGGTGAGCAGTTCTTC,-,-,TRBV14,TRBJ2-1
CASRLTPAEQYF,TGTGCCAGCAGGCTAACGCCCGCTGAGCAGTACTTC,-,-,TRBV6-5,TRBJ2-7
CASSLKGRINYGYTF,TGTGCCAGCAGCTTAAAGGGAAGAATTAACTATGGCTACACCTTC,-,-,TRBV5-6,TRBJ1-2
CASSIGSGGRGNQPQHF,TGTGCCAGTAGTATAGGGTCAGGGGGCAGGGGCAATCAGCCCCAGCATTTT,-,TRBD1,TRBV19,TRBJ1-5
CATRGPGDTQYF,TGTGCCACCCGGGGGCCGGGGGATACGCAGTATTTT,-,-,TRBV6-4,TRBJ2-3
CASSESALSPLHF,TGTGCCAGCAGTGAGTCAGCTCTTTCACCCCTCCACTTT,-,-,TRBV2,TRBJ1-6
CASSASVSVLSGELFF,TGTGCCAGCAGCGCTTCCGTAAGCGTACTATCCGGGGAGCTGTTTTTT,-,-,TRBV9,TRBJ2-2
CASSFSIRGANEKLFF,TGTGCCAGCAGCTTTTCTATCAGGGGGGCTAATGAAAAACTGTTTTTT,-,TRBD1,TRBV7-8,TRBJ1-4
CASSFEGRGDTQYF,TGTGCCAGCAGCTTCGAGGGCCGGGGAGATACGCAGTATTTT,-,-,TRBV7-2,TRBJ2-3
CASSYSGRNYGYTF,TGTGCCAGCAGTTACTCGGGCAGGAACTATGGCTACACCTTC,once,-,TRBV6-5,TRBJ1-2
CASSQGRAATDTQYF,TGCGCCAGCAGCCAAGGGAGGGCGGCCACAGATACGCAGTATTTT,-,-,TRBV4-1,TRBJ2-3
CASSLEGQGTGELFF,TGCGCCAGCAGCTTGGAGGGACAGGGAACCGGGGAGCTGTTTTTT,-,TRBD1,TRBV5-1,TRBJ2-2
CASGTSGPSEQYF,TGTGCCAGCGGGACTAGCGGACCGAGCGAGCAGTACTTC,-,TRBD2,TRBV10-3,TRBJ2-7
CAISELAGAVNEQFF,TGTGCCATCAGTGAATTGGCGGGAGCGGTCAATGAGCAGTTCTTC,-,TRBD2,TRBV10-3,TRBJ2-1
CASSHQGSGYTF,TGTGCCAGCAGCCATCAGGGTTCCGGCTACACCTTC,few,-,TRBV3-1/TRBV3-2,TRBJ1-2
CASSEPRLLNTEAFF,TGCGCCAGCAGTGAGCCGCGACTCCTGAACACTGAAGCTTTCTTT,-,-,TRBV10-2,TRBJ1-1
CASSRQGRGPNTGELFF,TGTGCCAGCAGCCGTCAAGGGAGGGGTCCGAACACCGGGGAGCTGTTTTTT,-,TRBD2,TRBV3-1/TRBV3-2,TRBJ2-2
CASRVQSNEKLFF,TGTGCCAGCAGGGTCCAAAGTAATGAAAAACTGTTTTTT,-,-,TRBV28,TRBJ1-4
CASKGQGTGEQYF,TGTGCCAGCAAGGGACAGGGCACGGGGGAGCAGTACTTC,-,TRBD1,TRBV6-5,TRBJ2-7